Sequencing of this T cell receptor beta chain was carried out in a study of blood T cell repertoires in COVID-19. Study in general: From the United States, Italy and Spain came samples of acute and convalescent COVID-19.

Note on this clone: Germline is not matched at one junction end, which may reflect a read error.

This CDR3 is built from 19 residues. Per the germline V gene, CDR1 is LGHDT and CDR2 is YNNKEL (reference sequence). The repertoire was sequenced with immunoSEQ multiplex PCR; TCRdb's copy has only in-frame clones and lacks some. The sample carries tens of thousands of clones, about four fifths recorded once. This TCR came from a man aged 70 or older with acute or convalescent COVID-19. This chain connects TRBV3-1 (or the pseudogene TRBV3-2) to TRBJ2-3; 10 bases line up with TRBD2. The source material was peripheral blood. CDR3 DNA: TGTGCCAGCAGCCAAGATAGTAGGAGGGCTAGCGGGAGCATAGATACGCAGTATTTT. Translation gives CASSQDSRRASGSIDTQYF.